Listed here are 25 T cell receptor beta chains from one sample, sequenced in a study of cytomegalovirus exposure and HLA in healthy donors. Produced via immunoSEQ multiplex PCR; TCRdb's table is partial and in-frame only. The table shows some 48,000 clones, with 88% occurring only once. Input material: PBMCs. All receptors derive from a woman under 40 in good health and CMV-seronegative.

In its sample, this clone was seen once. The genes are TRBV6-6 and TRBJ2-7; D is possibly TRBD2 (7 bases). The CDR3 spans 15 residues. Germline V gene sequence: CDR1 MNHNY, CDR2 SVGAGI (reference sequence). The V gene lost 4 bases and the J gene lost 5 bases, with 18 bases spanning the gap. The CDR3 DNA follows: TGTGCCAGCAGTTCCCCCGGGGGGCGCTTCCACGAGCAGTACTTC. Residues: CASSSPGGRFHEQYF.

This sequence joins TRBV27 and TRBJ2-2; D might be TRBD2 (6 bases). CDR1 and CDR2 (germline): MNHEY, SMNVEV (reference sequence). CDR3 size: 13 residues. V was cut by 8 bases and J by 0 bases, with 7 bases left in between. DNA for the CDR3: TGTGCCAGCGGACTAACGAACACCGGGGAGCTGTTTTTT. Amino acids: CASGLTNTGELFF.

This chain uses TRBV18 with TRBJ1-2; 7 nucleotides align to TRBD1. Germline V gene data show CDR1 as KGHSH and CDR2 as LQKENI. This CDR3 has 14 residues. Unmatched junction bases numbered 1, after V lost 3 bases and J lost 0 bases. The CDR3 sequence: CASSPGTANYGYTF. The CDR3 coding sequence is TGTGCCAGCTCACCTGGGACAGCTAACTATGGCTACACCTTC.

J is TRBJ2-2 and V is TRBV28, with D unclear. CDR1 and CDR2 (germline): MDHEN, SYDVKM. This CDR3 has 12 amino acids. Trimming stripped 7 bases from V and 1 base from J, with 4 bases between. CDR3 sequence: CASTLNTGELFF. The CDR3, as DNA: TGTGCCAGCACTCTGAACACCGGGGAGCTGTTTTTT.

The chain carries TRBV29-1 and TRBJ2-3; 8 bases match TRBD1. CDR1 and CDR2 (germline): SQVTM, ANQGSEA. The CDR3 loop spans 15 amino acids. The ends lost 4 bases at V and 2 bases at J; junction bases unmatched: 8. CDR3 in amino acids: CSVARQGIPTDTQYF. CDR3 in DNA: TGCAGCGTTGCCCGACAGGGGATTCCCACAGATACGCAGTATTTT.

The rearrangement uses TRBV4-1 and TRBJ2-3; possible D gene TRBD2, 6 bases. Trimming shortened V by 2 bases and J by 3 bases, and 12 bases separated the two germline ends. CDR1 MGHRA and CDR2 YSYEKL come from the germline V gene. The CDR3 contains 15 residues. CDR3 nucleotides: TGCGCCAGCAGCCAACCCGGGAGCCGAACAGATACGCAGTATTTT. Residues: CASSQPGSRTDTQYF.

The J gene is TRBJ2-7, the V gene TRBV27, with no clear D. Germline CDR1 MNHEY, CDR2 SMNVEV (reference sequence). Trimming took 5 bases from V and 2 from J, leaving 13 bases between them. The CDR3 runs 14 residues. The CDR3 spells CASSPAAVAYEQYF. CDR3 DNA: TGTGCCAGCAGTCCCGCGGCAGTCGCCTACGAGCAGTACTTC.

This clone was seen once. The chain carries TRBV28 and TRBJ2-2; 7 bases are a match to TRBD2. There are 15 residues in the CDR3. Germline V CDR1 and CDR2: MDHEN, SYDVKM. Trimming at V came to 9 bases and at J to 5 bases, leaving 12 bases not matched to a gene. The DNA for the CDR3 is TGTGCCAGTAATTCCTCCCCCGGGGGGACCGGGGAGCTGTTTTTT. Its protein is CASNSSPGGTGELFF. Full variable domain (remainder filled in from reference TRBV28 and TRBJ2-2): DVKVTQSSRYLVKRTGEKVFLECVQDMDHENMFWYRQDPGLGLRLIYFSYDVKMKEKGDIPEGYSVSREKKERFSLILESASTNQTSMYLCASNSSPGGTGELFFGEGSRLTVL.

Regarding this clone: Other DNA sequences in the sample encode the same CDR3. CDR3 loop: CASSRSGGSSYNEQFF. The DNA of the CDR3 is TGTGCCAGCAGCCGATCTGGGGGGAGCTCCTACAATGAGCAGTTCTTC. The chain has TRBV11-2 and TRBJ2-1, with D perhaps matching TRBD2 (6 bases). Trimming cost V 5 bases and J 0 bases, with 14 bases left between them. Germline loops: CDR1 SGHAT, CDR2 FQNNGV. The CDR3 loop spans 16 amino acids.

The J gene is TRBJ1-2, the V gene TRBV6-4; 10 bases agree with TRBD1. CDR3 length equals 14 residues. The V gene's germline CDR1 is MRHNA and CDR2 SNTAGT. V was pared by 8 bases and J by 8 bases, with 11 bases of the junction left unmatched. DNA of the CDR3: TGTGCCAGCGGAAGGACAGGGGGAGTCGAGGGCTACACCTTC. Translating gives CASGRTGGVEGYTF.

The rearrangement links TRBV27 to TRBJ2-1; TRBD2 matches at 10 bases. V dropped 0 bases and J dropped 7; count of bases not matched to a gene: 3. This CDR3 spans 15 amino acids. The germline V gene encodes CDR1 MNHEY and CDR2 SMNVEV (reference sequence). The CDR3, as DNA: TGTGCCAGCAGTTTATCGGCTAGCGGGAGTAATGAGCAGTTCTTC. Translated: CASSLSASGSNEQFF.

V is TRBV11-2 and J is TRBJ2-6, with TRBD2 as a possible D gene (5 bases). This CDR3 has 15 amino acids. Germline-derived CDR1 and CDR2 are SGHAT and FQNNGV. V lost 5 bases and J lost 4, with 12 bases in between. The CDR3 DNA is TGTGCCAGCAGCCGGACTCTGTCGGGGGCCAACGTCCTGACTTTC. It specifies CASSRTLSGANVLTF.

The rearrangement joins TRBV5-1 to TRBJ2-1, with 8 bases fitting TRBD2. The V and J ends lost 4 bases and 0 bases, in that order; junction bases with no gene match: 12. CDR1 and CDR2 (germline): SGHRS, YFSETQ. This CDR3 spans 18 amino acids. CDR3 residues: CASSPYGGLADSYNEQFF. The CDR3 nucleotides are TGCGCCAGCAGCCCGTATGGAGGACTAGCAGACTCCTACAATGAGCAGTTCTTC.

The chain employs TRBV5-6 and TRBJ1-2, with unresolved D. V was cut by 3 bases and J by 5 bases, with 11 bases left in between. The germline V gene encodes CDR1 SGHDT and CDR2 YYEEEE. CDR3 size: 13 residues. The CDR3 nucleotides are TGTGCCAGCAGCTACGGAGGGAGTTATGGCTACACCTTC. Its protein is CASSYGGSYGYTF.

The chain employs TRBV27 and TRBJ2-7; D remains unclear. There are 13 residues in the CDR3. V lost 4 bases to trimming and J lost 0 bases, with 7 bases between them. CDR1 and CDR2 (germline): MNHEY, SMNVEV (reference sequence). The CDR3 bases are TGTGCCAGCAGTTCTGCGGACTCCTACGAGCAGTACTTC. Amino acid sequence: CASSSADSYEQYF.

This clone was counted once. The V call is TRBV15, the J call TRBJ2-5; 8 positions agree with TRBD2. Germline V lookup: CDR1 LNHNV, CDR2 YYDKDF (reference sequence). Losses at the gene ends were 0 bases for V and 5 bases for J; bases not matched to a gene: 11. The CDR3 is 17 residues long. In DNA, the CDR3 is TGTGCCACCAGCAGAGATAAAGGGACTAGATCTTTGGAGACCCAGTACTTC. Translation: CATSRDKGTRSLETQYF.

V gene TRBV18 combines with J gene TRBJ2-3; 8 nucleotides match TRBD1. CDR1 is KGHSH and CDR2 is LQKENI in the germline V gene. This CDR3 region has 15 residues. Trimming took 2 bases from V and 2 from J; bases not matched to a gene: 3. CDR3 bases: TGTGCCAGCTCACCAGGGACAGGTAACACAGATACGCAGTATTTT. It is translated as CASSPGTGNTDTQYF.

The chain carries TRBV6-1 and TRBJ2-7; 9 positions agree with TRBD2. The CDR3 sequence is 14 residues long. J lost 0 bases, V lost 4 bases, and 1 base had no gene match. Germline V gives CDR1 MNHNS, CDR2 SASEGT. The CDR3, as DNA: TGTGCCAGCAGTGCTAGCGGGAACTCCTACGAGCAGTACTTC. This codes for CASSASGNSYEQYF.

The chain is built from TRBV28 and TRBJ1-4; 8 positions agree with TRBD1. CDR1 and CDR2 from the germline V gene are MDHEN and SYDVKM. The V and J ends lost 6 bases and 4 bases, in that order; junction bases with no gene match: 19. This CDR3 comprises 19 residues. The CDR3 loop is CASRYSRDRFRRHNEKLFF. The CDR3, as DNA: TGTGCCAGCAGATATTCCCGGGACAGGTTTCGGCGCCATAATGAAAAACTGTTTTTT.

The gene calls are TRBV2 and TRBJ2-7, with D perhaps matching TRBD2 (5 bases). Germline CDR1 reads SNHLY; CDR2 reads FYNNEI. CDR3 size: 11 residues. Trimming took 3 bases from V and 7 from J, leaving 7 bases between them. The DNA for the CDR3 is TGTGCCAGCAGTGAGTCGGGGGAGCAGTACTTC. It is translated as CASSESGEQYF.

V gene TRBV5-1 combines with J gene TRBJ1-1, with TRBD1 identical over 9 bases. The CDR3 is 15 amino acids. Germline trimming cut 3 bases from V and 6 bases from J; bases unmatched to any gene: 9. Germline V gives CDR1 SGHRS, CDR2 YFSETQ. CDR3 coding DNA: TGCGCCAGCAGCTCGACAGGGGGGATTGAGTCTGAAGCTTTCTTT. Amino acids: CASSSTGGIESEAFF.

This clone came up once. The rearrangement links TRBV7-8 to TRBJ2-7, with TRBD2 matching over 7 bases. The CDR3 loop spans 16 amino acids. J was trimmed by 0 bases and V by 5 bases; bases with no gene match: 10. The V gene's germline CDR1 is SGHVS and CDR2 FQNEAQ. The CDR3, as DNA: TGTGCCAGCAGCCTCCTGGCGGGAGTGAACTCCTACGAGCAGTACTTC. Residues: CASSLLAGVNSYEQYF. The full variable domain, rest sourced from reference TRBV7-8 and TRBJ2-7, is GAGVSQSPRYKVAKRGQDVALRCDPISGHVSLFWYQQALGQGPEFLTYFQNEAQLDKSGLPSDRFFAERPEGSVSTLKIQRTQQEDSAVYLCASSLLAGVNSYEQYFGPGTRLTVT.

The gene calls are TRBV5-1 and TRBJ1-2, with a tentative D call TRBD1 (5 bases). This CDR3 comprises 15 residues. Trimming cost V 0 bases and J 5 bases, with 14 bases left between them. Germline V lookup: CDR1 SGHRS, CDR2 YFSETQ. The CDR3 DNA reads TGCGCCAGCAGCTTGGGGGACTCAGCTCCATATGGCTACACCTTC. Its translation: CASSLGDSAPYGYTF. Supplemented by reference TRBV5-1 and TRBJ1-2, the full variable domain reads KAGVTQTPRYLIKTRGQQVTLSCSPISGHRSVSWYQQTPGQGLQFLFEYFSETQRNKGNFPGRFSGRQFSNSRSEMNVSTLELGDSALYLCASSLGDSAPYGYTFGSGTRLTVV.

This chain uses TRBV27 with TRBJ2-2, with TRBD1 identical over 7 bases. Unmatched junction bases numbered 11, after V lost 7 bases and J lost 0 bases. The CDR3 runs 17 residues. The germline V gene encodes CDR1 MNHEY and CDR2 SMNVEV (reference sequence). This CDR3 is CASTSDRDSSNTGELFF. CDR3 nucleotide sequence: TGTGCCAGCACCAGCGACCGGGACAGTTCGAACACCGGGGAGCTGTTTTTT.

The chain joins TRBV6-5 to TRBJ2-3; D remains ambiguous. This CDR3 is built from 12 residues. Germline V CDR1 and CDR2: MNHEY, SVGAGI. V was clipped by 5 bases and J by 4 bases, with 7 bases between them. The CDR3 loop reads CASSPSSDTQYF. As DNA, the CDR3 is TGTGCCAGCAGTCCAAGCTCAGATACGCAGTATTTT.